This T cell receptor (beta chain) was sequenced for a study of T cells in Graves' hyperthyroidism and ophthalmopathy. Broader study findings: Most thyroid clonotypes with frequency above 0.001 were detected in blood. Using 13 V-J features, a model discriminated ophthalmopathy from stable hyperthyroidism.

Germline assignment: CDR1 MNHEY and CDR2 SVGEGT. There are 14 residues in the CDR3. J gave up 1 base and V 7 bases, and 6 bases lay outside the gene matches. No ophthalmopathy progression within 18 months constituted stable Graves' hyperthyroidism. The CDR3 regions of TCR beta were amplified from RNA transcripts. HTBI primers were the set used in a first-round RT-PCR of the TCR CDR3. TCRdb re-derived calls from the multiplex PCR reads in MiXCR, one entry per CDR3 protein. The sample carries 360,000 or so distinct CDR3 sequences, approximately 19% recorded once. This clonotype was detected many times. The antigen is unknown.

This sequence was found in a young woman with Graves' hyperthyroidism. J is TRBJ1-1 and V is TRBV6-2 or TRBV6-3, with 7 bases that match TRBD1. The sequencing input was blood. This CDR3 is CASKRRDRNTEAFF. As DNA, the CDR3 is TGTGCCAGCAAGCGTAGGGACAGGAACACTGAAGCTTTCTTT.